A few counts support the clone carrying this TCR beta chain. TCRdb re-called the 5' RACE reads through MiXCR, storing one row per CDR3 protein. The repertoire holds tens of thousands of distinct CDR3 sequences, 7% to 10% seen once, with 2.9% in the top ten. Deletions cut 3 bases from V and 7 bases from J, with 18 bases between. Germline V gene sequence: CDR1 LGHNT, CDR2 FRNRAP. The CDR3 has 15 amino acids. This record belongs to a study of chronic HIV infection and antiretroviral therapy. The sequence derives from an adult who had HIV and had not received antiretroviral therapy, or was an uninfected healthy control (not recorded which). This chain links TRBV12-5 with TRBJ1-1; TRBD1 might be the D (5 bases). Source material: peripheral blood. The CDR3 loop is CASGLAGFGTVEAFF. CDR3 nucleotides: TGTGCTAGTGGTTTAGCAGGGTTCGGGACGGTTGAAGCTTTCTTT.